Reported below is one TCR beta chain. The antigen this receptor binds is unknown. No much larger clone exists at a distance of one base, and base qualities are not known. Including the terminal cysteine and phenylalanine, the CDR3 comprises 14 residues. The CDR3 DNA has 42 bases and is translated from base 1. V trim: 3 bases; J trim: 6 bases; unmatched bases: 8. The data were obtained in a study of identical twins (dated by TCRdb to 2016 to 2017). Background on the whole study: TCR alpha and beta repertoires from monozygotic twins, unrelated adults of various ages and cord blood were deep-sequenced to test whether fetal clonotypes persist. To rule out contamination, replicate twin experiments were performed at different times with different library preparation protocols. General conclusions and limits of the study: Zero-insertion analyses could be partly confounded by invariant T cells such as MAIT and iNKT, though diverse VJ usage argued against such confounding for most clonotypes. Fewer insertions were carried by abundant cord blood beta clonotypes, a similar but weaker trend appeared in young adult naive repertoires, and no such trend appeared in memory repertoires. In monozygotic twins, recombination models systematically underestimated out-of-frame TCR alpha sharing, but the models matched the sharing seen between unrelated individuals. Because the same donors could not be followed over many years, the conclusions depended on cross-sectional statistical analysis. Out-of-frame TCR alpha sequences shared between twins showed an excess of low generation-probability sequences compared with coincidental sharing between unrelated individuals. The excess sharing between twins in beta out-of-frame sequences was weaker because fewer shared sequences reduced the signal-to-noise ratio.

The library was obtained by 5' RACE. The sequencer was an Illumina HiSeq 2000. A universal primer binding site was added through template switching, and the final cDNA carried a unique molecular identifier so that TCR cDNA molecules could be counted accurately. Specific primers in the conserved constant-segment region were used to synthesize first-strand cDNA for TCR alpha and beta chains. To control for contamination, every cDNA library was double barcoded, receiving both a SMART-Mk sample barcode and Illumina barcodes. TruSeq adapter sequences, together with Illumina sample barcodes, were added in two successive PCR steps. The Illumina HiSeq platform was used with custom primers to sequence TCR alpha and beta cDNA libraries. The paper's processing steps were these. Unique molecular identifiers were extracted from raw reads with MiGEC, and CDR3 positions were determined with MiXCR. Recombination models were inferred per individual with the repgenHMM and IGoR tools using an EM algorithm. The analysis of shared clonotypes was done with the tcR package in R, with sharing normalized by the product of cloneset sizes. Out-of-frame nonproductive sequences were analyzed to study raw recombination free of thymic and clonal selection effects. TCRdb itself trimmed the public reads at Q25 with fastp, ran MiXCR and retained productive beta chains. Every CDR3 protein is listed once, alongside the most common genes and DNA of its rows. TCRdb, not the authors, supplied the V and J calls. The sample contains 450,000 to 500,000 distinct CDR3 sequences, approximately 15% of them found a single time. The ten largest make up more than 0.8% of the sample.

Every donor in the study was a healthy Caucasian. The twin cohort consisted of three pairs of female monozygotic twins, all aged about 18 to 29 years. Positive isolation kits from Invitrogen were used to isolate the CD4+ and CD8+ T cell populations. Separately, the same data were catalogued under a study of yellow fever vaccine responses in identical twins. As the second publication notes: According to the authors, the vaccine-induced T cell response in identical twins seemed to be partly convergent and partly specific to each individual. The study precisely tracked vaccine-responding T cell clones in identical twins.

The clonotype originates from a woman aged 18-35 years in good health. This sequence uses TRBV12-3 or TRBV12-4 and TRBJ2-7, and 7 bases in between align with TRBD1. Source material: CD4+ T cells sorted from blood. The bases read TGTGCCAGCAGTTTTGACAGGGAATTCTCCGAGCAGTACTTC. It translates as CASSFDREFSEQYF.